This T cell receptor (beta chain) was found in a study of blood T cells in healthy people across ages. Study summary: About one barcoded TCR beta cDNA was captured per two T cells.

The draw of peripheral blood yielded about 9.4 milliliters from each donor. Researchers isolated at least 7 million PBMCs per sample. The second PCR ran roughly 7 to 11 cycles with a sample-barcoded 5' primer and J-beta primers. TCRdb ran MiXCR on the 5' RACE reads and lists one entry per CDR3 protein. Of around 1,800,000 distinct CDR3 sequences listed, 35% to 50% are singletons. Germline CDR1 reads SGHDN; CDR2 reads FVKESK. With 2 bases removed from V and 0 bases from J, the gap between germline ends came to 9 bases. The length of the CDR3 is 15 residues. The receptor was isolated from a human donor in good health. The specimen sequenced was blood. The rearrangement uses TRBV14 and TRBJ2-3; a weak D match, TRBD1 (6 bases). The CDR3 reads CASSQRQDSTDTQYF. CDR3 DNA: TGTGCCAGCAGCCAAAGACAGGATAGCACAGATACGCAGTATTTT.